These T cell receptor beta chains were read from a single sample in a study of blood T cell repertoires in COVID-19. This table comes from immunoSEQ multiplex PCR, and its TCRdb copy is limited to in-frame clones, with some not included. The table records 88,000 or so clones, roughly 87% of them present only once. Sequencing used peripheral blood. The receptors here all came from a man aged 55 to 69 with acute or convalescent COVID-19. Both conserved end residues are part of each CDR3. The order of the fields is V gene, J gene, CDR3 protein.

TRBV19,TRBJ2-2,CASSIGGRQGTGELFF
TRBV3-1/TRBV3-2,TRBJ2-3,CASSPGTSGRTDTQYF
TRBV30,TRBJ2-7,CAWSTTGDYEQYF
TRBV18,TRBJ1-1,CASSPRLQTGMNTEAFF
TRBV11-3,TRBJ1-1,CASSLDSGSTEAFF
TRBV27,TRBJ2-2,CASSPRTSTGELFF
TRBV5-1,TRBJ2-1,CASSLSGRSYNEQFF
TRBV9,TRBJ2-1,CASSVDSGEGNEQFF
TRBV19,TRBJ1-1,CASSNVGGAVNTEAFF
TRBV5-4,TRBJ1-6,CASSLVEGQGGSPLHF
TRBV7-2,TRBJ2-7,CASSITGTKTNYEQYF
TRBV19,TRBJ2-6,CASVPGSSGANVLTF
TRBV15,TRBJ1-2,CATRDSLYGYTF
TRBV15,TRBJ1-2,CATSRDYSEFNYGYTF
TRBV6-5,TRBJ2-7,CAIRQAYEQYF
TRBV14,TRBJ1-2,CASSQPPGGYTF
TRBV5-1,TRBJ1-3,CASSTAGVGNTIYF
TRBV6-5,TRBJ1-1,CASSYSGQVYTEAFF
TRBV5-4,TRBJ2-3,CASSRRTSGRAADTQYF
TRBV7-2,TRBJ2-3,CASSLGAGGTDTQYF
TRBV28,TRBJ2-7,CASSSLAGANYEQYF
TRBV10-3,TRBJ1-1,CAISDQAASEAFF
TRBV5-4,TRBJ2-1,CASSQTTGYVEQFF
TRBV7-7,TRBJ2-3,CASSLGQGVTDTQYF
TRBV6-2/TRBV6-3,TRBJ1-2,CASSSYYGYTF